A single sample gave rise to the 9 T cell receptor beta chains below, sequenced in a study of cytomegalovirus exposure and HLA in healthy donors. The PCR ran on 60 Vbeta and 13 Jbeta primers. Sequencing was performed with immunoSEQ multiplex PCR; in TCRdb, only in-frame clones are kept and a portion is missing. Of approximately 77,000 clones detected, about 66% appear once; the ten largest clones hold 4.9%. The specimen was PBMCs. Receptors originate from a man in his fifties or sixties in good health and CMV-seropositive.

The J gene is TRBJ1-1, the V gene TRBV29-1, with a weak D call TRBD1 (6 bases). Germline V gene lookup returns CDR1 SQVTM and CDR2 ANQGSEA. Trimming shortened V by 8 bases and J by 4 bases, and 17 bases separated the two germline ends. The CDR3 is made up of 13 amino acids. Here the CDR3 DNA reads TGCAGCACTACCCTATTAGGGGGCACTGAAGCTTTCTTT. This codes for CSTTLLGGTEAFF.

The chain links TRBV19 to TRBJ2-1; 14 bases are shared with TRBD2. V lost 7 bases to trimming and J lost 8 bases; unmatched junction nucleotides: 10. Germline V gene lookup returns CDR1 LNHDA and CDR2 SQIVND (reference sequence). The CDR3 extends over 16 amino acids. The CDR3 here is CASTRQPGLAGDEQFF. CDR3 in DNA: TGTGCCAGTACCCGCCAACCGGGACTAGCGGGAGATGAGCAGTTCTTC.

The chain carries TRBV9 and TRBJ2-1, with TRBD2 matching 7 bases. V lost 6 bases to trimming and J lost 9 bases; unmatched junction nucleotides: 12. In germline, CDR1 is SGDLS, CDR2 YYNGEE. This CDR3 is 14 amino acids long. The CDR3: CASKIGLAVSEQFF. For the CDR3, the DNA is TGTGCCAGCAAAATAGGGCTAGCGGTGTCTGAGCAGTTCTTC. The full variable domain, completed using reference TRBV9 and TRBJ2-1, is DSGVTQTPKHLITATGQRVTLRCSPRSGDLSVYWYQQSLDQGLQFLIQYYNGEERAKGNILERFSAQQFPDLHSELNLSSLELGDSALYFCASKIGLAVSEQFFGPGTRLTVL.

This chain links TRBV27 with TRBJ2-5; TRBD2 matches at 7 bases. V gave up 1 base and J gave up 4 bases; unmatched junction bases: 3. Germline lookup yields CDR1 MNHEY and CDR2 SMNVEV (reference sequence). The CDR3 has 14 residues. CDR3 in DNA: TGTGCCAGCAGTTTATGGGCGGGAGTAGAGACCCAGTACTTC. The encoded protein is CASSLWAGVETQYF.

This clone came up a few times. The rearrangement joins TRBV2 to TRBJ2-1, with a possible D match to TRBD1 (5 bases). This CDR3 is built from 13 residues. Trimming shortened V by 6 bases and J by 2 bases, and 8 bases separated the two germline ends. CDR1 is SNHLY and CDR2 is FYNNEI in the germline V gene. The CDR3 region is CASSDSPYNEQFF. CDR3 DNA sequence: TGTGCCAGCAGCGACAGCCCCTACAATGAGCAGTTCTTC.

To note about this clone: Relative to the germline gene, one junction end is altered; a read error may explain this. V gene TRBV11-2 combines with J gene TRBJ2-5; maybe TRBD2 (5 bases). The CDR3 totals 14 residues. Germline V CDR1 and CDR2: SGHAT, FQNNGV. CDR3 nucleotide sequence: TGTGTCAGCAGCACAACGAGGGAGCAAGAGACCCAGTACTTC. Its translation is CVSSTTREQETQYF.

The V and J genes are TRBV9 and TRBJ2-7, with TRBD1 as a possible D gene (5 bases). CDR1 is SGDLS, CDR2 YYNGEE, per germline. The CDR3 length is 15 residues. Trimming took 2 bases from V and 0 from J, leaving 12 bases between them. The CDR3 sequence is CASSVGATFSYEQYF. Written as DNA, the CDR3 is TGTGCCAGCAGCGTTGGGGCAACCTTCTCCTACGAGCAGTACTTC.

On this clone: At one end the junction does not follow the germline gene, possibly because of a read error. The genes are TRBV4-1 and TRBJ2-7; 9 positions match TRBD1. CDR3 length equals 13 residues. Germline CDR1 is MGHRA and CDR2 is YSYEKL. CDR3 in DNA: TGCGCCAGCAGCCAAGAGGGACAGGGACAGGGCCTCTTC. Amino acid sequence: CASSQEGQGQGLF.

V usage is TRBV5-1 and J usage is TRBJ1-1; possible D gene TRBD1, 5 bases. CDR3 size: 14 residues. The germline gives CDR1 SGHRS, CDR2 YFSETQ. Trimming removed 3 bases at V and 0 bases at J, with 9 bases between. CDR3 coding DNA: TGCGCCAGCAGCTCGACAGTACTGAACACTGAAGCTTTCTTT. It is translated as CASSSTVLNTEAFF.